These 24 T cell receptor beta chains were sequenced from one sample in a study of blood T cell repertoires in COVID-19. Clones were sequenced by immunoSEQ multiplex PCR, and TCRdb holds only the in-frame ones, with some missing. The sample shows roughly 180,000 clones, about 84% of them seen only once. The sequenced sample consisted of peripheral blood. The receptor set was obtained from a human donor in a cohort sampled during active COVID-19.

This rearrangement joins TRBV20-1 to TRBJ1-2, with TRBD1 as a possible D gene (5 bases). Germline V gene lookup returns CDR1 DFQATT and CDR2 SNEGSKA (reference sequence). CDR3 length: 11 residues. Trimming removed 7 bases from V and 8 bases from J, with 14 bases in between. CDR3: CSVSGLTGYTF. The CDR3 bases are TGCAGTGTATCGGGACTTACAGGCTACACCTTC.

The chain combines TRBV11-2 with TRBJ1-2; 8 nucleotides align to TRBD1. The V gene's germline CDR1 is SGHAT and CDR2 FQNNGV. Trimming removed 5 bases from V and 4 bases from J; junction bases left unmatched: 6. The CDR3 loop spans 14 amino acids. The CDR3 protein is CASSTLDRVYGYTF. In DNA, the CDR3 is TGTGCCAGCAGCACGTTGGACAGGGTCTATGGCTACACCTTC.

This rearrangement joins TRBV7-2 to TRBJ1-6, with D unclear. This CDR3 region has 12 residues. Germline V CDR1 and CDR2: SGHTA, FQGNSA. V lost 5 bases to trimming and J lost 8 bases, with 7 bases between them. This CDR3 reads CASSPGYSPLHF. CDR3 bases: TGTGCCAGCAGCCCCGGGTATTCACCCCTCCACTTT.

This chain links TRBV2 with TRBJ2-1; D ambiguous. Per germline, CDR1 SNHLY and CDR2 FYNNEI. The ends were cut back, 2 bases at V and 0 bases at J, with 8 bases in the middle. This CDR3 is 15 amino acids long. CDR3 residues: CASSESAGSYNEQFF. For the CDR3, the DNA is TGTGCCAGCAGTGAATCCGCAGGCTCCTACAATGAGCAGTTCTTC.

The V gene is TRBV5-1, the J gene TRBJ2-1; TRBD2 agrees at 15 bases. Germline CDR1 SGHRS, CDR2 YFSETQ. This CDR3 comprises 18 residues. After removal of 1 base from V and 0 bases from J, the junction contained 2 bases not matched to a gene. The CDR3 here is CASSLLGLAGGSYNEQFF. In nucleotides, the CDR3 is TGCGCCAGCAGCTTGTTGGGACTAGCGGGGGGCTCCTACAATGAGCAGTTCTTC.

This chain uses TRBV12-5 with TRBJ2-2; the D gene is possibly TRBD1 (6 bases). Germline CDR1 reads LGHNT; CDR2 reads FRNRAP. V lost 1 base to trimming and J lost 1 base, with 10 bases between them. CDR3 length equals 16 residues. For the CDR3, the DNA is TGTGCTAGTGGTTTGGCGACAGGACTGAACACCGGGGAGCTGTTTTTT. This encodes CASGLATGLNTGELFF.

This clone has only a few counts. The V gene is TRBV6-6, the J gene TRBJ1-1; TRBD1 matches at 7 bases. The V and J ends lost 7 bases and 0 bases, in that order; junction bases with no gene match: 11. CDR3 length equals 16 residues. The V gene's germline CDR1 is MNHNY and CDR2 SVGAGI (reference sequence). CDR3 DNA: TGTGCCAGCAACCGGGGGACAGCACGTATGAACACTGAAGCTTTCTTT. Amino acid sequence: CASNRGTARMNTEAFF.

The chain is built from TRBV18 and TRBJ1-4, with TRBD1 matching over 7 bases. The CDR3 totals 16 residues. The junction had 8 bases not matched to a gene; V was cut back by 3 bases and J by 4 bases. Looked up from germline, CDR1 is KGHSH and CDR2 is LQKENI. The CDR3 DNA reads as TGTGCCAGCTCACCGTCCACAGGGGCGCATAATGAAAAACTGTTTTTT. Protein sequence: CASSPSTGAHNEKLFF.

The count of this clone is one. This rearrangement joins TRBV15 to TRBJ1-5; no clear D gene. Germline CDR1 reads LNHNV; CDR2 reads YYDKDF (reference sequence). This CDR3 is 18 amino acids long. V gave up 0 bases and J gave up 7 bases, with 22 bases separating them. The CDR3, as DNA: TGTGCCACCAGCAGAGATTATACCGCTGAGGGCATCCAGCAGCCCCAGCATTTT. Translating it yields CATSRDYTAEGIQQPQHF.

The chain links TRBV7-6 to TRBJ1-1; D perhaps matches TRBD1 (5 bases). Deletions cut 0 bases from V and 7 bases from J, with 9 bases between. CDR1 SGHVS and CDR2 FNYEAQ come from the germline V gene. CDR3 length equals 13 residues. The CDR3 region is CASSLAQGNEAFF. In DNA, the CDR3 is TGTGCCAGCAGCTTAGCGCAGGGAAATGAAGCTTTCTTT. Full variable domain (remainder filled in from reference TRBV7-6 and TRBJ1-1): GAGVSQSPRYKVTKRGQDVALRCDPISGHVSLYWYRQALGQGPEFLTYFNYEAQQDKSGLPNDRFSAERPEGSISTLTIQRTEQRDSAMYRCASSLAQGNEAFFGQGTRLTVV.

The chain couples TRBV19 to TRBJ1-5; maybe TRBD1 (5 bases). This CDR3 contains 17 residues. Germline V gene sequence: CDR1 LNHDA, CDR2 SQIVND (reference sequence). V dropped 6 bases and J dropped 9 bases, with 27 bases sitting between them. CDR3 in DNA: TGTGCCAGTAGAAATTTTCGTTTAGGCGGGACGTCAGGGCCCCAGCATTTT. Translated: CASRNFRLGGTSGPQHF.

The chain links TRBV4-1 to TRBJ1-3; the match to TRBD1 covers 8 bases. CDR1 MGHRA and CDR2 YSYEKL come from the germline V gene. The V and J ends lost 1 base and 7 bases, in that order; junction bases with no gene match: 3. This CDR3 is built from 14 residues. CDR3 in DNA: TGCGCCAGCAGCCAAGGGCAGGGGGCGAACACCATATATTTT. It yields the protein CASSQGQGANTIYF.

J is TRBJ2-1 and V is TRBV7-9; 7 nucleotides match TRBD2. This CDR3 has 16 amino acids. J lost 1 base, V lost 5 bases, and 8 bases had no gene match. The germline V gene has CDR1 SEHNR and CDR2 FQNEAQ (reference sequence). The CDR3 DNA reads TGTGCCAGCAGCCCCATGACTAGCAGGTCCTACAATGAGCAGTTCTTC. Translating it yields CASSPMTSRSYNEQFF.

The V call is TRBV3-1 (or the pseudogene TRBV3-2), the J call TRBJ2-7; 9 bases align to TRBD1. V dropped 3 bases and J dropped 5; count of bases not matched to a gene: 14. Germline CDR1 LGHDT, CDR2 YNNKEL (reference sequence). This CDR3 comprises 17 residues. The chain's CDR3 is CASSQEWDRDGVHEQYF. The CDR3 DNA sequence: TGTGCCAGCAGCCAGGAGTGGGACAGGGACGGTGTCCACGAGCAGTACTTC.

V usage is TRBV29-1 and J usage is TRBJ2-7; a possible D gene is TRBD1 (5 bases). The V end lost 5 bases, the J end lost 2 bases, and 19 bases lay between the germline ends. CDR1 is SQVTM, CDR2 ANQGSEA, per germline. CDR3 length: 15 residues. This CDR3 is CSVSGDQDSTYEQYF. For the CDR3, the DNA is TGCAGCGTTTCCGGAGACCAAGACAGCACCTACGAGCAGTACTTC.

This clone turned up a few times. This sequence joins TRBV7-3 and TRBJ2-1; D is unresolved. Trimming took off 2 bases at V and 8 bases at J, with 10 bases between the two ends. The CDR3 runs 13 residues. The germline CDR1 and CDR2 sequences are SGHTA and FQGTGA. The CDR3 region is CASSLVLRDEQFF. CDR3 DNA: TGTGCCAGCAGCTTAGTCCTCCGTGATGAGCAGTTCTTC. Using reference TRBV7-3 and TRBJ2-1 for the parts outside the CDR3, the full variable domain is GAGVSQTPSNKVTEKGKYVELRCDPISGHTALYWYRQSLGQGPEFLIYFQGTGAADDSGLPNDRFFAVRPEGSVSTLKIQRTERGDSAVYLCASSLVLRDEQFFGPGTRLTVL.

V is TRBV11-1 and J is TRBJ2-7; the D gene is possibly TRBD2 (6 bases). V was clipped by 2 bases and J by 9 bases, with 17 bases between them. Germline V gene data show CDR1 as SGHAT and CDR2 as FQDESV (reference sequence). The CDR3 sequence is 14 residues long. The CDR3 nucleotides are TGTGCCAGCAGCTTATTTCCGGAGGGGTCGGGGCAGTACTTC. It translates to CASSLFPEGSGQYF.

The chain has TRBV5-1 and TRBJ2-6; 8 bases are shared with TRBD1. The trim removed 5 bases at V and 0 bases at J, leaving 10 bases unmatched. The germline gives CDR1 SGHRS, CDR2 YFSETQ. This CDR3 contains 18 residues. The CDR3, as DNA: TGCGCCAGCAGTTCGGACAGGGTGGCCCACTCTGGGGCCAACGTCCTGACTTTC. Protein: CASSSDRVAHSGANVLTF.

This clone was found once. The rearrangement joins TRBV27 to TRBJ1-5; possible D gene TRBD1, 5 bases. The CDR3 contains 15 residues. The germline V gene encodes CDR1 MNHEY and CDR2 SMNVEV (reference sequence). V was cut by 0 bases and J by 4 bases, with 10 bases left in between. This chain's CDR3 is CASSLSGGTNQPQHF. CDR3 bases: TGTGCCAGCAGTTTATCGGGGGGTACTAATCAGCCCCAGCATTTT.

The chain uses TRBV6-4 and TRBJ1-2; 8 bases map to TRBD1. Germline-derived CDR1 and CDR2 are MRHNA and SNTAGT. V lost 2 bases to trimming and J lost 3 bases; unmatched junction nucleotides: 8. The CDR3 has 16 residues. The CDR3 loop reads CASSDPARGRDYGYTF. The CDR3 nucleotides read TGTGCCAGCAGTGACCCCGCCAGGGGGCGGGACTATGGCTACACCTTC.

The chain is built from TRBV19 and TRBJ2-3, with 10 bases fitting TRBD1. From germline, CDR1 is LNHDA and CDR2 SQIVND (reference sequence). The V gene end was trimmed by 3 bases and the J gene end by 5 bases; junction bases not matched to a gene: 5. The CDR3 spans 15 residues. In DNA form, the CDR3 reads TGTGCCAGTAGTATTCGACAGGGGGCGAGAGATACGCAGTATTTT. Translating it yields CASSIRQGARDTQYF.

The CDR3 here is CASTQGLNSPLHF. The CDR3 coding sequence is TGTGCCAGCACCCAGGGGTTGAATTCACCCCTCCACTTT. This chain joins TRBV7-9 and TRBJ1-6; maybe TRBD1 (6 bases). V was clipped by 7 bases and J by 7 bases, with 11 bases between them. Germline V CDR1 and CDR2: SEHNR, FQNEAQ (reference sequence). The length of the CDR3 is 13 residues.

J is TRBJ1-6 and V is TRBV13, with 8 bases aligning to TRBD1. This CDR3 is built from 14 residues. J lost 7 bases, V lost 5 bases, and 4 bases had no gene match. Germline-derived CDR1 and CDR2 are PRHDT and FYEKMQ (reference sequence). CDR3 residues: CASSVDRANSPLHF. The CDR3 DNA reads TGTGCCAGCAGCGTGGACAGGGCAAATTCACCCCTCCACTTT.

The chain recombines TRBV18 with TRBJ1-2, with D possibly TRBD1 on 5 matching bases. Trimming took 3 bases from V and 2 from J, leaving 13 bases between them. Germline V gene lookup returns CDR1 KGHSH and CDR2 LQKENI. The CDR3 extends over 15 amino acids. CDR3 amino acids: CASSPGSGRNYGYTF. As DNA, the CDR3 is TGTGCCAGCTCACCGGGTTCAGGGAGGAACTATGGCTACACCTTC.